These 32 T cell receptor beta chains originate from one sample sequenced in a study of CD8+CD57+ T cells in acquired aplastic anemia (dated by TCRdb to the late 2010s). The instrument given in TCRdb is Illumina HiSeq 2000. Profiling of TCR beta VDJ combinations and CDR3 sequences used genomic DNA as the template. TCRdb reran the public reads through fastp at Q25 and MiXCR, keeping productive beta chains. Each CDR3 protein gets just one entry, which takes the most common genes and DNA from the rows behind it. This sample comprises some 210,000 distinct CDR3 sequences, over 55% of them detected only once. Of the sample, 25% to 30% is held by the ten largest clones. The sample consisted of sorted CD4+, CD8+, or CD8+CD57+ T cells (not recorded which) from PBMCs. Receptors originate from a human donor in good health.

This clonotype appeared many times. The chain carries TRBV27 and TRBJ2-7; maybe TRBD1 (5 bases). Germline V gene sequence: CDR1 MNHEY, CDR2 SMNVEV (reference sequence). The CDR3 covers 16 residues. The germline V and J ends were trimmed by 3 bases and 2 bases, with 17 bases remaining between them. This CDR3 is CASSFLDNPNTYEQYF. The DNA for the CDR3 is TGTGCCAGCAGTTTCCTGGACAACCCAAACACCTACGAGCAGTACTTC.

J is TRBJ2-7 and V is TRBV29-1, with 10 bases matching TRBD1. Germline V gene lookup returns CDR1 SQVTM and CDR2 ANQGSEA. The CDR3 spans 13 residues. The ends lost 6 bases at V and 5 bases at J; junction bases unmatched: 7. CDR3 in DNA: TGCAGCGTCGCCGGGACAGGGGCAAACGAGCAGTACTTC. Translated: CSVAGTGANEQYF.

With respect to this clonotype: No conserved phenylalanine or tryptophan ends this CDR3, so it is likely a read error. The genes are TRBV9 and TRBJ2-5, with D perhaps assigned TRBD1 or TRBD2 (7 bases each). Trimming shortened V by 3 bases and J by 5 bases, and 32 bases separated the two germline ends. Germline CDR1 reads SGDLS; CDR2 reads YYNGEE. CDR3 length: 20 residues. This CDR3 is CASSGDSLSSRRGSRETQYL. CDR3 DNA sequence: TGTGCCAGCAGCGGGGACAGTCTCAGTTCAAGGCGCGGGAGTCGGGAGACCCAGTACCTC.

V is TRBV5-6 and J is TRBJ2-7; D ambiguous. This CDR3 is 12 amino acids long. Germline CDR1 and CDR2: SGHDT and YYEEEE. Between the trimmed V and J ends, which lost 3 bases and 2 bases, there was a span of 6 bases. The CDR3 reads CASSSLAYEQYF. The CDR3 coding sequence is TGTGCCAGCAGCTCTTTGGCCTACGAGCAGTACTTC.

The V call is TRBV7-9, the J call TRBJ1-5, with 7 nucleotides matching TRBD1. The CDR3 is 14 amino acids. Looked up from germline, CDR1 is SEHNR and CDR2 is FQNEAQ (reference sequence). Trimming removed 1 base from V and 14 bases from J; junction bases left unmatched: 11. This CDR3 reads CASSLVTGSSYEHF. In nucleotides, the CDR3 is TGTGCCAGCAGCTTAGTGACAGGGAGCTCCTACGAGCATTTT.

This clonotype was recorded only once. CDR3 in amino acids: CASSEDAGVNEQFF. CDR3 coding DNA: TGTGCCAGCAGTGAAGATGCTGGGGTCAATGAGCAGTTCTTC. This chain connects TRBV25-1 to TRBJ2-1; D remains ambiguous. The CDR3 contains 14 residues. Germline CDR1 is MGHDK and CDR2 is SYGVNS. Trimming took 2 bases from V and 6 from J, leaving 11 bases between them.

The rearrangement uses TRBV7-9 and TRBJ1-2; D is unresolved. V was trimmed by 4 bases and J by 6 bases, leaving 15 bases between them. The CDR3 loop spans 14 amino acids. Germline CDR1 is SEHNR and CDR2 is FQNEAQ (reference sequence). CDR3 in amino acids: CASSSFVARNGYTF. For the CDR3, the DNA is TGTGCCAGCAGCTCTTTCGTGGCGCGCAATGGCTACACCTTC. Looking up the rest from reference TRBV7-9 and TRBJ1-2 gives the full variable domain: DTGVSQNPRHKITKRGQNVTFRCDPISEHNRLYWYRQTLGQGPEFLTYFQNEAQLEKSRLLSDRFSAERPKGSFSTLEIQRTEQGDSAMYLCASSSFVARNGYTFGSGTRLTVV.

This chain links TRBV5-1 with TRBJ2-7; 9 bases are shared with TRBD1. The ends lost 7 bases at V and 3 bases at J; junction bases unmatched: 8. This CDR3 contains 14 residues. CDR1 and CDR2 (germline): SGHRS, YFSETQ. The CDR3, as DNA: TGCGCCAGCGGACAGGGGCCAGCCCTCTACGAGCAGTACTTC. Amino acids: CASGQGPALYEQYF. The complete variable domain, with remaining parts taken from reference TRBV5-1 and TRBJ2-7, reads KAGVTQTPRYLIKTRGQQVTLSCSPISGHRSVSWYQQTPGQGLQFLFEYFSETQRNKGNFPGRFSGRQFSNSRSEMNVSTLELGDSALYLCASGQGPALYEQYFGPGTRLTVT.

The J gene is TRBJ2-5, the V gene TRBV20-1, with 7 nucleotides matching TRBD2. CDR1 and CDR2 from the germline V gene are DFQATT and SNEGSKA (reference sequence). The V gene end was trimmed by 3 bases and the J gene end by 4 bases; junction bases not matched to a gene: 8. The CDR3 totals 14 residues. The CDR3 region has the DNA TGCAGTGCTAGCCCACCGTGGGGGGGAGAGACCCAGTACTTC. Its protein is CSASPPWGGETQYF.

This clonotype was found many times. This sequence joins TRBV7-9 and TRBJ2-5; tentative D call: TRBD1 (7 bases). CDR3 size: 15 residues. From germline, CDR1 is SEHNR and CDR2 FQNEAQ (reference sequence). V lost 3 bases and J 2 bases, leaving 13 bases between the germline ends. CDR3 sequence (DNA): TGTGCCAGCAGCTTCGGGGGACAGATTCAAGAGACCCAGTACTTC. This codes for CASSFGGQIQETQYF.

For this clonotype: Relative to the germline gene, one junction end is altered; a read error may explain this. The chain links TRBV7-7 to TRBJ2-5; 11 bases are a match to TRBD2. CDR3 size: 16 residues. Germline V lookup: CDR1 SSHAT, CDR2 FNYEAQ (reference sequence). The CDR3 sequence: CASSLAPGLAGETQYF. The CDR3 DNA reads TGTGCTAGCAGCTTAGCGCCCGGACTAGCGGGAGAGACCCAGTACTTC.

This clonotype occurred many times. The chain uses TRBV12-3 or TRBV12-4 and TRBJ2-5; 14 bases agree with TRBD2. The CDR3 has 20 residues. V was clipped by 6 bases and J by 7 bases; unmatched bases: 22. The chain's CDR3 is CASRTNPSGTSGGEGWTQYF. DNA for the CDR3: TGTGCCAGCAGGACAAACCCGTCCGGGACTAGCGGGGGAGAAGGCTGGACCCAGTACTTC.

This rearrangement joins TRBV27 to TRBJ1-6, with D perhaps matching TRBD1 (6 bases). V was cut by 0 bases and J by 6 bases, with 12 bases left in between. The CDR3 consists of 16 residues. Germline lookup yields CDR1 MNHEY and CDR2 SMNVEV (reference sequence). For the CDR3, the DNA is TGTGCCAGCAGTTTATCGCCAGGGGACTTTAATTCACCCCTCCACTTT. Its translation is CASSLSPGDFNSPLHF.

With respect to this clonotype: The junction differs from germline at one of its ends, possibly a read error. The chain carries TRBV6-5 and TRBJ2-5, with 9 bases fitting TRBD1. This CDR3 has 13 amino acids. Germline lookup yields CDR1 MNHEY and CDR2 SVGAGI. DNA of the CDR3: TGTGCCAGCAGTTACGTTACCGGGACAGGGATTTCATTC. Translating it yields CASSYVTGTGISF.

J is TRBJ2-7 and V is TRBV7-6, with TRBD1 matching over 8 bases. Per the germline V gene, CDR1 is SGHVS and CDR2 is FNYEAQ. The V and J ends lost 5 bases and 2 bases, in that order; junction bases with no gene match: 8. This CDR3 region has 15 residues. The CDR3 DNA sequence: TGTGCCAGCAGCGCTCCGGGACAGGAAGCCTACGAGCAGTACTTC. This codes for CASSAPGQEAYEQYF.

The V and J genes are TRBV24-1 and TRBJ2-6, with TRBD1 identical over 12 bases. CDR1 and CDR2 from the germline V gene are KGHDR and SFDVKD. V lost 4 bases to trimming and J lost 2 bases; unmatched junction nucleotides: 8. The CDR3 extends over 19 amino acids. CDR3 DNA sequence: TGTGCCACCAGTGACGGGACAGGGGGCAGGTCAACTGGGGCCAACGTCCTGACTTTC. As protein: CATSDGTGGRSTGANVLTF.

The V and J genes are TRBV6-5 and TRBJ1-2, with 10 positions matching TRBD1. CDR1 is MNHEY, CDR2 SVGAGI, per germline. The CDR3 covers 16 residues. With 0 bases clipped from V and 7 bases from J, the junction kept 8 bases outside the gene matches. The CDR3 here is CASSYSGTGAGRGYTF. DNA for the CDR3: TGTGCCAGCAGTTACTCCGGGACAGGGGCCGGTCGTGGCTACACCTTC.

This chain links TRBV7-9 with TRBJ1-1; D remains unclear. Looked up from germline, CDR1 is SEHNR and CDR2 is FQNEAQ (reference sequence). The CDR3 has 12 amino acids. Trimming cost V 5 bases and J 6 bases, with 10 bases left between them. This chain's CDR3 is CASSGQRSEAFF. In nucleotides, the CDR3 is TGTGCCAGCAGCGGTCAGAGGTCTGAAGCTTTCTTT.

This clonotype was seen only a few times. V is TRBV4-1 and J is TRBJ2-7; 9 bases fit TRBD1. Germline V CDR1 and CDR2: MGHRA, YSYEKL. V was pared by 4 bases and J by 3 bases, with 4 bases of the junction left unmatched. The CDR3 has 14 amino acids. CDR3 in amino acids: CASSRQGEGYEQYF. The CDR3 coding sequence is TGCGCCAGCAGCCGACAGGGGGAGGGCTACGAGCAGTACTTC.

Turning to this clonotype: A much larger clone is a single base away; this may be a read error. The chain has TRBV19 and TRBJ1-1; D is ambiguous. The CDR3 sequence is 13 residues long. The germline gives CDR1 LNHDA, CDR2 SQIVND (reference sequence). In DNA, the CDR3 is TGTGCCAGTAATTCTCTCGGATCCACTGAAGCTTCCTTT. This sequence encodes CASNSLGSTEASF.

V usage is TRBV19 and J usage is TRBJ2-5; maybe TRBD1 (6 bases). Looked up from germline, CDR1 is LNHDA and CDR2 is SQIVND (reference sequence). Deletions cut 6 bases from V and 5 bases from J, with 13 bases between. This CDR3 has 13 residues. CDR3 in DNA: TGTGCCAGTAGCCGTAATGGGGGCGAGACCCAGTACTTC. Amino acid sequence: CASSRNGGETQYF.

This clonotype was observed a handful of times. The chain links TRBV19 to TRBJ2-5; D unclear. This CDR3 has 14 residues. The V gene's germline CDR1 is LNHDA and CDR2 SQIVND (reference sequence). Trimming removed 5 bases from V and 4 bases from J, with 14 bases in between. CDR3 sequence: CASSPSTYGETQYF. CDR3 coding DNA: TGTGCCAGTAGTCCCTCTACGTACGGAGAGACCCAGTACTTC.

The chain has TRBV5-6 and TRBJ2-7, with unresolved D. This CDR3 has 14 residues. Trimming took 4 bases from V and 0 from J, leaving 11 bases between them. Germline CDR1 and CDR2: SGHDT and YYEEEE. CDR3 amino acids: CASSTPLSSYEQYF. CDR3 nucleotides: TGTGCCAGCAGCACCCCACTCAGCTCCTACGAGCAGTACTTC.

This clonotype was seen at least ten times. V gene TRBV5-4 combines with J gene TRBJ1-3; D not resolved. The CDR3 sequence is 14 residues long. V was cut by 4 bases and J by 0 bases, with 8 bases left in between. CDR1 and CDR2 (germline): SGHNT, YYREEE (reference sequence). The CDR3 protein is CASSPSSSGNTIYF. The CDR3 bases are TGTGCCAGCAGCCCCAGCAGCTCTGGAAACACCATATATTTT.

This chain joins TRBV7-9 and TRBJ1-1; D ambiguous. V lost 7 bases and J 10 bases, leaving 7 bases between the germline ends. From germline, CDR1 is SEHNR and CDR2 FQNEAQ (reference sequence). The CDR3 loop spans 9 amino acids. The CDR3 spells CASNGRAFF. DNA of the CDR3: TGTGCCAGCAATGGAAGAGCTTTCTTT.

The CDR3 sequence: CASRPGLAGTGELFF. In nucleotides, the CDR3 is TGTGCCAGCAGGCCGGGACTAGCGGGGACCGGGGAGCTGTTTTTT. The V and J genes are TRBV2 and TRBJ2-2; TRBD2 matches 13 bases. The CDR3 length is 15 residues. The V and J ends lost 6 bases and 5 bases, in that order; junction bases with no gene match: 3. CDR1 is SNHLY and CDR2 is FYNNEI in the germline V gene.

This clonotype was seen at least ten times. The J gene is TRBJ1-6, the V gene TRBV7-6, with a tentative D call TRBD1 (6 bases). V lost 4 bases and J 7 bases, leaving 11 bases between the germline ends. Looked up from germline, CDR1 is SGHVS and CDR2 is FNYEAQ. The CDR3 runs to 14 residues. The CDR3 bases are TGTGCCAGCAGCTCGGACAGCCAGAATTCACCCCTCCACTTT. This gives the protein CASSSDSQNSPLHF.

V gene TRBV12-5 combines with J gene TRBJ2-1; no firm D call. This CDR3 comprises 14 residues. The V gene's germline CDR1 is LGHNT and CDR2 FRNRAP. The CDR3 nucleotides read TGTGCCAGCAGCGTAGAAGCCTCCTACAATGAGCAGTTCTTC. Protein product: CASSVEASYNEQFF.

This clonotype was recorded at least ten times. The chain has TRBV6-5 and TRBJ2-1; 15 bases are shared with TRBD2. Looked up from germline, CDR1 is MNHEY and CDR2 is SVGAGI. This CDR3 is 15 amino acids long. After removal of 5 bases from V and 8 bases from J, the junction contained 4 bases not matched to a gene. The DNA for the CDR3 is TGTGCCAGCAGTACCGGGACTAGCGGGAGGTATGAGCAGTTCTTC. This gives the protein CASSTGTSGRYEQFF.

The count of this clonotype is one. This sequence joins TRBV10-1 and TRBJ2-7; 9 nucleotides agree with TRBD1. The CDR3 covers 14 residues. The germline V gene has CDR1 WNHNN and CDR2 SYGVQD (reference sequence). Trimming took 4 bases from V and 5 from J; bases not matched to a gene: 6. The CDR3 reads CASSAGTGYNEQYF. The CDR3 nucleotides are TGCGCCAGCAGTGCCGGGACAGGGTACAACGAGCAGTACTTC.

This clonotype was observed many times. The chain uses TRBV29-1 and TRBJ2-7; 9 nucleotides line up with TRBD1. This CDR3 contains 15 residues. Looked up from germline, CDR1 is SQVTM and CDR2 is ANQGSEA. V shed 1 base and J 1 base; nucleotides not matched to a gene: 5. The DNA for the CDR3 is TGCAGCGTTGAAGGGTCCGGACAGGGGTCCTACGAGCAGTACTTC. It translates to CSVEGSGQGSYEQYF.

This clonotype was detected once. The chain combines TRBV7-3 with TRBJ2-1; 9 bases align to TRBD2. Germline V gene lookup returns CDR1 SGHTA and CDR2 FQGTGA. The V segment lost 4 bases and the J segment 4 bases; nucleotides outside the gene matches: 8. The CDR3 extends over 16 amino acids. DNA of the CDR3: TGTGCCAGCAGCTCCGGCGGGGGGGCTTCTTACAATGAGCAGTTCTTC. Its protein is CASSSGGGASYNEQFF.